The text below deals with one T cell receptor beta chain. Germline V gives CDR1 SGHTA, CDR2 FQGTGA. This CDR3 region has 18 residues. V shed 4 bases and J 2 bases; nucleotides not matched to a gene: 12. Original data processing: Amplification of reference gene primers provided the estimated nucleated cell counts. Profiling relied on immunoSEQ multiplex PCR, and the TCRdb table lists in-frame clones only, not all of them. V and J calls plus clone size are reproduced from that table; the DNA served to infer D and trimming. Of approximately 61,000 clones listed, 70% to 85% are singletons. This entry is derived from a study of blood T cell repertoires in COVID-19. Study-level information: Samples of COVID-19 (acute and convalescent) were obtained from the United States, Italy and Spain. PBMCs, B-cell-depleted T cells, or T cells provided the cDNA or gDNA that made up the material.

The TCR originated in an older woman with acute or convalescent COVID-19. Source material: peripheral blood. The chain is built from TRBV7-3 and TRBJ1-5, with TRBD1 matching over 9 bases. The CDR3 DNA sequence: TGTGCCAGCAGCTCCATACGGGACAGGGAAGATCGCAATCAGCCCCAGCATTTT. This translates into CASSSIRDREDRNQPQHF.